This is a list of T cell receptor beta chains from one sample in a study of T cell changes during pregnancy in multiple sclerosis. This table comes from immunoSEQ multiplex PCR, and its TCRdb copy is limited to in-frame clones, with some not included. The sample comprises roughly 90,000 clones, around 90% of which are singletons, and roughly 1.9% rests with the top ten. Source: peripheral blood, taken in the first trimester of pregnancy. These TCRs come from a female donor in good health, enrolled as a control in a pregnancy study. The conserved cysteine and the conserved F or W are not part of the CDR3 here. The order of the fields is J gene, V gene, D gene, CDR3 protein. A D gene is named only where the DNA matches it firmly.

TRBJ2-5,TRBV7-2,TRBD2,ASSLVGAGGREAQY
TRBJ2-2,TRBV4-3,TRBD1,ASSQGDLRQGASGELF
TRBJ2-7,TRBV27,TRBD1,ARLHRDRVGEQY
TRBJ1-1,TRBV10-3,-,AISESLANTEAF
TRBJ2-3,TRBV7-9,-,ASSSRRSGITDTQY
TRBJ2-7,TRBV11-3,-,ASSLGGRGSSSYEQY
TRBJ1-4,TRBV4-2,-,ASSQDPRGRNEKLF
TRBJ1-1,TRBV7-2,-,ASSAGSSGAF
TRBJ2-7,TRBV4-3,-,ASSLNARDPYEQY
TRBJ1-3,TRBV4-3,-,ASSQDGGLTGNTIY